This T cell receptor beta chain is from a study of cytomegalovirus exposure and HLA in healthy donors. Study in general: Early release data held tens of millions of unique TCRs from HLA-typed donors.

Primers: 60 Vbeta forward and 13 Jbeta reverse. Produced via immunoSEQ multiplex PCR; TCRdb's table is partial and in-frame only. This sample has more than 120,000 clones; roughly 80% occur once, and the top ten carry 2.9%. Source material: PBMCs. The TCR was taken from a woman younger than 45 in good health and CMV-seronegative.

The CDR3 sequence is CASTGTENEKLFF. CDR3 coding DNA: TGTGCCAGCACCGGGACAGAAAATGAAAAACTGTTTTTT. The rearrangement links TRBV6-1 to TRBJ1-4, with 7 bases aligning to TRBD1. Germline-derived CDR1 and CDR2 are MNHNS and SASEGT. This CDR3 comprises 13 residues. With 7 bases clipped from V and 5 bases from J, the junction kept 4 bases outside the gene matches.